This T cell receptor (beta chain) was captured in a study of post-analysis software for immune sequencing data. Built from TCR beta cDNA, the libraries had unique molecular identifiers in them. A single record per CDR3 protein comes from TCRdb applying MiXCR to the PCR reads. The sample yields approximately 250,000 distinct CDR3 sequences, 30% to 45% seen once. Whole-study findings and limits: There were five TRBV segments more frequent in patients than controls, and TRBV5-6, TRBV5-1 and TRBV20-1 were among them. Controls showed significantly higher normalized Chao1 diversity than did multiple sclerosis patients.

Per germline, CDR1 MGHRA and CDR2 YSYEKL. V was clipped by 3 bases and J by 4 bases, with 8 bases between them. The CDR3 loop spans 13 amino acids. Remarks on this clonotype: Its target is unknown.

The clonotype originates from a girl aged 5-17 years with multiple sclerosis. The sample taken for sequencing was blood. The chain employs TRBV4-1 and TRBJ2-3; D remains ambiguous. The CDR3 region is CASSHGRADTQYF. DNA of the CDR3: TGCGCCAGCAGCCACGGTAGGGCAGATACGCAGTATTTT.